One sample yielded the 16 T cell receptor beta chains listed below, sequenced in a study of human T cells and chemical hapten exposure. TCRdb reanalysed the RACE reads using MiXCR and keeps one entry per CDR3 protein. This sample has more than 250,000 distinct CDR3 sequences, with 7.5% to 10% found just once. Indicated time point: pre-sensitization, week 0. Treatment given: therapeutic diphenylcyclopropenone sensitization with weekly scalp DPC. The source material was whole blood, sampled in connection with sensitization to the hapten diphenylcyclopropenone (DPC). The receptor source for this set is a woman aged 40 to 50 with alopecia areata. Some clones in this sample may be carry-over from other donors' samples.

This clonotype was counted only a few times. V usage is TRBV21-1 and J usage is TRBJ2-2; the DNA was not used to check the table's D call, TRBD1. TRBV21-1 is marked as a pseudogene. This CDR3 spans 20 amino acids. Here the CDR3 DNA reads TGTGCCAGCAGCAAAGGTCAACAAAGGTCTTCCCGGGACGACACCGGGGAGCTGTTTTTT. This translates into CASSKGQQRSSRDDTGELFF.

This clonotype was picked up many times. The CDR3 sequence is CASSLGQLNSPLHF. DNA for the CDR3: TGTGCCAGCAGTTTGGGACAGCTTAATTCACCCCTCCACTTT. The rearrangement links TRBV2 to TRBJ1-6, with TRBD1 matching 7 bases. V trimming: 5 bases; J trimming: 6 bases; junction bases outside the gene matches: 4. The CDR3 covers 14 residues. Germline V CDR1 and CDR2: SNHLY, FYNNEI. Supplemented by reference TRBV2 and TRBJ1-6, the full variable domain reads EPEVTQTPSHQVTQMGQEVILRCVPISNHLYFYWYRQILGQKVEFLVSFYNNEISEKSEIFDDQFSVERPDGSNFTLKIRSTKLEDSAMYFCASSLGQLNSPLHFGNGTRLTVT.

This clonotype was observed a few times. The gene calls are TRBV7-2 and TRBJ1-1; TRBD1 aligns across 7 bases. The CDR3 contains 12 residues. The J segment lost 9 bases and the V segment lost 5 bases, leaving 6 bases of the junction unmatched. Germline V lookup: CDR1 SGHTA, CDR2 FQGNSA. CDR3 nucleotide sequence: TGTGCCAGCAGCCATGGCAGGGGGAAAGCTTTCTTT. It encodes CASSHGRGKAFF.

The table lists this clonotype with a few counts. The chain joins TRBV5-1 to TRBJ2-7, with D perhaps TRBD1 (6 bases). The V gene lost 5 bases and the J gene lost 6 bases, with 15 bases spanning the gap. This CDR3 has 13 residues. The germline V gene has CDR1 SGHRS and CDR2 YFSETQ. CDR3 sequence: CASSQGLVVEQYF. The DNA for the CDR3 is TGCGCCAGCAGTCAGGGGTTGGTGGTCGAGCAGTACTTC.

The chain is built from TRBV6-2 or TRBV6-3 and TRBJ2-3, with 7 bases aligning to TRBD1. The CDR3 covers 12 residues. Trimming at V came to 6 bases and at J to 8 bases, leaving 5 bases not matched to a gene. Looked up from germline, CDR1 is MNHEY and CDR2 is SVGEGT. CDR3 nucleotide sequence: TGTGCCAGCAGCCGGACAGGATCTACGCAGTATTTT. Translated: CASSRTGSTQYF.

CDR3 DNA: TGTGCCAGCAGCCCACGACAGGGGGGAAACGAGCAGTACTTC. It translates to CASSPRQGGNEQYF. The V gene is TRBV6-5, the J gene TRBJ2-7, with 9 nucleotides matching TRBD1. CDR3 length equals 14 residues. Germline CDR1 reads MNHEY; CDR2 reads SVGAGI. The J segment lost 5 bases and the V segment lost 6 bases, leaving 8 bases of the junction unmatched.

The V call is TRBV10-3, the J call TRBJ1-1; D is undetermined. Trimming cost V 6 bases and J 4 bases, with 18 bases left between them. This CDR3 spans 15 amino acids. Germline values: CDR1 ENHRY, CDR2 SYGVKD. CDR3 bases: TGTGCCATCAGCGGGTCCTTGGTGGGTGCCACTGAAGCTTTCTTT. Its protein is CAISGSLVGATEAFF.

This clonotype has just a few counts. This chain links TRBV27 with TRBJ2-2; D ambiguous. V was trimmed by 7 bases and J by 0 bases, leaving 6 bases between them. Per germline, CDR1 MNHEY and CDR2 SMNVEV (reference sequence). The CDR3 runs 13 residues. CDR3 amino acids: CASTTSNTGELFF. The CDR3 DNA reads as TGTGCCAGCACTACATCGAACACCGGGGAGCTGTTTTTT.

J is TRBJ1-1 and V is TRBV12-3 or TRBV12-4; TRBD1 aligns across 9 bases. This CDR3 spans 17 amino acids. V lost 6 bases to trimming and J lost 0 bases; unmatched junction nucleotides: 11. CDR3 DNA sequence: TGTGCCAGCAGCTCGGGACAGGGTGTACGGATGAACACTGAAGCTTTCTTT. It specifies CASSSGQGVRMNTEAFF.

This clonotype has only a few counts. The chain joins TRBV5-8 to TRBJ2-7; D is possibly TRBD1 (5 bases). The germline V gene encodes CDR1 SGHTS and CDR2 YDEGEE. V lost 4 bases to trimming and J lost 4 bases, with 18 bases between them. The CDR3 length is 15 residues. The CDR3 reads CASSPELGVLYEQYF. In nucleotides, the CDR3 is TGTGCCAGCAGCCCGGAGTTAGGGGTTTTGTACGAGCAGTACTTC.

CDR3 region: CASSLQLPGAAEAFF. CDR3 coding DNA: TGTGCCAGCAGTTTACAACTACCCGGGGCAGCTGAAGCTTTCTTT. The J gene is TRBJ1-1, the V gene TRBV28; TRBD1 might be the D (5 bases). Germline V gives CDR1 MDHEN, CDR2 SYDVKM. Trimming took off 2 bases at V and 6 bases at J, with 16 bases between the two ends. This CDR3 spans 15 amino acids.

This clonotype was detected only a few times. The chain links TRBV27 to TRBJ2-3, with D hard to call. The ends were cut back, 0 bases at V and 3 bases at J, with 10 bases in the middle. This CDR3 has 15 residues. Looked up from germline, CDR1 is MNHEY and CDR2 is SMNVEV (reference sequence). The CDR3 loop is CASSLSQARTDTQYF. The CDR3 nucleotides are TGTGCCAGCAGTTTATCGCAGGCCCGGACAGATACGCAGTATTTT.

This clonotype was picked up a small number of times. The chain carries TRBV28 and TRBJ1-2; TRBD1 aligns across 7 bases. CDR1 and CDR2 (germline): MDHEN, SYDVKM. The trim removed 6 bases at V and 2 bases at J, leaving 9 bases unmatched. The CDR3 totals 15 residues. CDR3 sequence: CASRGTVEHNYGYTF. CDR3 nucleotide sequence: TGTGCCAGCAGGGGGACAGTTGAGCACAACTATGGCTACACCTTC.

The J gene is TRBJ1-1, the V gene TRBV28, with D possibly being TRBD1 (5 bases). V lost 5 bases to trimming and J lost 1 base, with 14 bases between them. Germline assignment: CDR1 MDHEN and CDR2 SYDVKM. This CDR3 spans 15 amino acids. For the CDR3, the DNA is TGTGCCAGCAGTCCCTGGGGACTCGCGAACACTGAAGCTTTCTTT. The encoded protein is CASSPWGLANTEAFF.

This clonotype was detected a few times. The rearrangement uses TRBV4-2 and TRBJ2-2; D is undetermined. V lost 4 bases and J 1 base, leaving 10 bases between the germline ends. Germline lookup yields CDR1 LGHNA and CDR2 YNFKEQ. The CDR3 runs to 15 residues. The CDR3 reads CASSPTLGNTGELFF. The CDR3 DNA sequence: TGTGCCAGCAGCCCGACGCTGGGGAACACCGGGGAGCTGTTTTTT.

This clonotype was observed many times. The chain joins TRBV28 to TRBJ1-6, with D tentatively TRBD1 (5 bases). V lost 6 bases and J 0 bases, leaving 21 bases between the germline ends. This CDR3 has 19 amino acids. Germline values: CDR1 MDHEN, CDR2 SYDVKM. The CDR3, as DNA: TGTGCCAGCAGACCCGGACACGGAAGCCCTTCCTCCTATAATTCACCCCTCCACTTT. Its protein product is CASRPGHGSPSSYNSPLHF.